Presented here are 30 T cell receptor beta chains from one specimen sequenced in a study of shared clonotypes between healthy human individuals. Naive CD8 cells lacked CD45RO and underwent positive selection for CCR7, leaving out terminally differentiated effector memory CD45RA+ cells. Sequenced by immunoSEQ multiplex PCR; TCRdb stores in-frame clones only, minus some. The table lists some 580,000 clones, roughly 98% of them singletons. The source material was naive CD8+ T cells sorted from blood. These receptors originate from a man aged 30 to 45 in good health.

The chain carries TRBV13 and TRBJ2-1, with 7 bases fitting TRBD2. V trimming: 6 bases; J trimming: 0 bases; junction bases outside the gene matches: 5. CDR1 and CDR2 from the germline V gene are PRHDT and FYEKMQ (reference sequence). The CDR3 length is 15 residues. CDR3 nucleotides: TGTGCCAGCAGAGGAGCGGGAAACTCCTACAATGAGCAGTTCTTC. Translation gives CASRGAGNSYNEQFF.

This chain connects TRBV14 to TRBJ2-7; tentative D call: TRBD1 (5 bases). This CDR3 comprises 14 residues. Trimming pared 4 bases from V and 6 bases from J, leaving 16 bases between. The germline V gene encodes CDR1 SGHDN and CDR2 FVKESK. The CDR3 protein is CASSLQVFGSEQYF. The CDR3 nucleotides read TGTGCCAGCAGCCTACAGGTTTTTGGAAGCGAGCAGTACTTC.

V gene TRBV6-6 combines with J gene TRBJ1-5, with D perhaps TRBD1 (5 bases). CDR1 is MNHNY, CDR2 SVGAGI, per germline (reference sequence). The CDR3 is 15 residues long. V was cut by 2 bases and J by 0 bases, with 8 bases left in between. The CDR3 is CASSYGGYSNQPQHF. The CDR3 bases are TGTGCCAGCAGTTACGGGGGTTATAGCAATCAGCCCCAGCATTTT.

This clone was counted a single time. This rearrangement joins TRBV25-1 to TRBJ2-7; maybe TRBD1 (6 bases). The length of the CDR3 is 13 residues. CDR1 and CDR2 from the germline V gene are MGHDK and SYGVNS. The germline V and J ends were trimmed by 5 bases and 4 bases, with 12 bases remaining between them. This chain's CDR3 is CASSNRVGYEQYF. In DNA form, the CDR3 reads TGTGCCAGCAGTAACAGGGTCGGTTACGAGCAGTACTTC.

The chain is built from TRBV11-2 and TRBJ2-7, with D perhaps TRBD1 (6 bases). This CDR3 is 15 amino acids long. Germline CDR1 reads SGHAT; CDR2 reads FQNNGV. Trimming took off 5 bases at V and 3 bases at J, with 17 bases between the two ends. The CDR3 region is CASSTLQGHDYEQYF. CDR3 coding DNA: TGTGCCAGCAGCACCCTCCAGGGACATGACTACGAGCAGTACTTC.

The V and J genes are TRBV27 and TRBJ2-5; D not certain. With 6 bases removed from V and 1 base from J, the gap between germline ends came to 9 bases. The CDR3 is 13 amino acids. Germline V gives CDR1 MNHEY, CDR2 SMNVEV (reference sequence). Here the CDR3 reads CASRSYSQETQYF. The CDR3 region has the DNA TGTGCCAGCAGATCCTACTCCCAAGAGACCCAGTACTTC.

This clone was detected only once. The chain joins TRBV6-5 to TRBJ2-5; D is perhaps TRBD1 (6 bases). Trimming cost V 0 bases and J 5 bases, with 13 bases left between them. Germline CDR1 reads MNHEY; CDR2 reads SVGAGI. The CDR3 runs 15 residues. For the CDR3, the DNA is TGTGCCAGCAGTTACTCCCAGGGGTCAGTTGAGACCCAGTACTTC. Its protein product is CASSYSQGSVETQYF.

The rearrangement uses TRBV9 and TRBJ2-5; TRBD2 agrees at 8 bases. This CDR3 spans 15 amino acids. The germline V gene encodes CDR1 SGDLS and CDR2 YYNGEE. V shed 0 bases and J 4 bases; nucleotides not matched to a gene: 5. CDR3 DNA: TGTGCCAGCAGCGTAGACGGGAGGGCCGTAGAGACCCAGTACTTC. Amino acids: CASSVDGRAVETQYF.

This sequence joins TRBV7-6 and TRBJ2-3; D is unclear. The V gene lost 3 bases and the J gene lost 1 base, with 17 bases spanning the gap. The germline V gene has CDR1 SGHVS and CDR2 FNYEAQ. There are 17 residues in the CDR3. CDR3: CASSLPGPALGTDTQYF. CDR3 coding DNA: TGTGCCAGCAGCTTGCCCGGTCCAGCTCTGGGCACAGATACGCAGTATTTT.

This rearrangement joins TRBV29-1 to TRBJ2-7, with D possibly being TRBD2 (6 bases). Trimming shortened V by 4 bases and J by 1 base, and 17 bases separated the two germline ends. Per germline, CDR1 SQVTM and CDR2 ANQGSEA. There are 15 residues in the CDR3. As DNA, the CDR3 is TGCAGCGTTGGGGGGGTGACGGGAAGATCCTACGAGCAGTACTTC. This gives the protein CSVGGVTGRSYEQYF.

The chain joins TRBV5-5 to TRBJ2-2; a weak D match, TRBD1 (6 bases). Trimming removed 4 bases from V and 0 bases from J, with 13 bases in between. Germline-derived CDR1 and CDR2 are SGHKS and YYEKEE (reference sequence). This CDR3 comprises 16 residues. The CDR3 is CASSPGQRANTGELFF. DNA for the CDR3: TGTGCCAGCAGCCCCGGACAGCGCGCGAACACCGGGGAGCTGTTTTTT. The full variable domain, its missing parts supplied by reference TRBV5-5 and TRBJ2-2, is DAGVTQSPTHLIKTRGQQVTLRCSPISGHKSVSWYQQVLGQGPQFIFQYYEKEERGRGNFPDRFSARQFPNYSSELNVNALLLGDSALYLCASSPGQRANTGELFFGEGSRLTVL.

The gene calls are TRBV2 and TRBJ1-2; no clear D gene. The ends were cut back, 8 bases at V and 3 bases at J, with 4 bases in the middle. CDR3 length equals 10 residues. CDR1 SNHLY and CDR2 FYNNEI come from the germline V gene. CDR3 protein: CASVDYGYTF. CDR3 DNA sequence: TGTGCCAGCGTAGACTATGGCTACACCTTC.

The V call is TRBV18, the J call TRBJ1-4; TRBD1 matches 7 bases. Germline V gives CDR1 KGHSH, CDR2 LQKENI. V lost 3 bases, J lost 8 bases, and 9 bases stayed unmatched. The CDR3 is 15 amino acids. CDR3 amino acids: CASSPAQGVKEKLFF. CDR3 bases: TGTGCCAGCTCACCCGCGCAGGGGGTGAAGGAAAAACTGTTTTTT.

The chain links TRBV4-1 to TRBJ2-7; TRBD1 agrees at 11 bases. The germline V gene encodes CDR1 MGHRA and CDR2 YSYEKL. Trimming removed 5 bases from V and 3 bases from J; junction bases left unmatched: 9. The CDR3 has 16 amino acids. This CDR3 reads CASSSTGTGGFYEQYF. CDR3 coding DNA: TGCGCCAGCAGCTCAACCGGGACAGGGGGTTTCTACGAGCAGTACTTC.

Comments on this clone: The sample holds other DNA sequences that translate to the same CDR3. The chain employs TRBV7-9 and TRBJ2-7; 9 bases line up with TRBD2. The germline V gene has CDR1 SEHNR and CDR2 FQNEAQ (reference sequence). This CDR3 spans 16 amino acids. The junction had 9 bases not matched to a gene; V was cut back by 3 bases and J by 3 bases. CDR3 bases: TGTGCCAGCAGCTTGACCTCCGGGACTAGCCTCTACGAGCAGTACTTC. It translates to CASSLTSGTSLYEQYF.

The chain joins TRBV5-1 to TRBJ2-3; D possibly corresponds to TRBD1 (6 bases). Looked up from germline, CDR1 is SGHRS and CDR2 is YFSETQ. The CDR3 has 15 amino acids. Trimming cost V 3 bases and J 3 bases, with 14 bases left between them. CDR3 sequence (DNA): TGCGCCAGCAGCTCGGCAGGGGCTAGGACAGATACGCAGTATTTT. Amino acid sequence: CASSSAGARTDTQYF.

V usage is TRBV14 and J usage is TRBJ1-2; D perhaps matches TRBD1 (6 bases). The CDR3 is 18 amino acids. Trimming shortened V by 1 base and J by 2 bases, and 20 bases separated the two germline ends. The germline CDR1 and CDR2 sequences are SGHDN and FVKESK. The CDR3 bases are TGTGCCAGCAGCCAAGTTACCGGGGGCGTATCAGCCAACTATGGCTACACCTTC. It codes for CASSQVTGGVSANYGYTF. The entire variable domain, with the rest obtained from reference TRBV14 and TRBJ1-2, is as follows: EAGVTQFPSHSVIEKGQTVTLRCDPISGHDNLYWYRRVMGKEIKFLLHFVKESKQDESGMPNNRFLAERTGGTYSTLKVQPAELEDSGVYFCASSQVTGGVSANYGYTFGSGTRLTVV.

A remark on this clone: The same CDR3 arises from other DNA sequences in this sample as well. The CDR3 region has the DNA TGTGCCAGCAGTTACTTTAACACCGGGGAGCTGTTTTTT. Protein: CASSYFNTGELFF. This chain connects TRBV6-5 to TRBJ2-2, with D unclear. CDR1 MNHEY and CDR2 SVGAGI come from the germline V gene. The ends were cut back, 1 base at V and 2 bases at J, with 2 bases in the middle. CDR3 length: 13 residues.

This chain's CDR3 is CASSAWDNYEQYF. Here the CDR3 DNA reads TGTGCCAGCAGCGCGTGGGACAACTACGAGCAGTACTTC. The rearrangement links TRBV7-9 to TRBJ2-7; a weak D match, TRBD1 (6 bases). CDR1 is SEHNR and CDR2 is FQNEAQ in the germline V gene (reference sequence). This CDR3 comprises 13 residues. The V end was cut by 5 bases, the J end by 3 bases, with 11 bases between.

This chain uses TRBV5-8 with TRBJ2-7; D remains ambiguous. The germline gives CDR1 SGHTS, CDR2 YDEGEE. This CDR3 spans 14 amino acids. Trimming took off 4 bases at V and 0 bases at J, with 11 bases between the two ends. The CDR3 spells CASSLPTVSYEQYF. In nucleotides, the CDR3 is TGTGCCAGCAGCCTGCCGACGGTCTCCTACGAGCAGTACTTC.

The chain couples TRBV4-1 to TRBJ1-4; no clear D gene. Looked up from germline, CDR1 is MGHRA and CDR2 is YSYEKL. The V gene lost 0 bases and the J gene lost 8 bases, with 16 bases spanning the gap. The CDR3 loop spans 16 amino acids. CDR3 nucleotide sequence: TGCGCCAGCAGCCAAGATCGTGGGATAGGAAGGGAAAAACTGTTTTTT. Its protein product is CASSQDRGIGREKLFF.

V usage is TRBV7-9 and J usage is TRBJ2-7; 12 positions match TRBD2. With V trimmed by 1 base and J by 5 bases, 9 bases remained unmatched. The CDR3 loop spans 17 amino acids. Germline CDR1 SEHNR, CDR2 FQNEAQ (reference sequence). The CDR3 reads CASSLVTSGGRRDEQYF. CDR3 coding DNA: TGTGCCAGCAGCTTAGTAACTAGCGGGGGGCGGCGGGACGAGCAGTACTTC.

Concerning this clone itself: Other DNA sequences in this specimen translate into the identical CDR3. CDR3 coding DNA: TGTGCCAGCAGCTTAGACGGAAATGAGCAGTTCTTC. Amino acids: CASSLDGNEQFF. The V call is TRBV7-9, the J call TRBJ2-1; D ambiguous. Germline CDR1 is SEHNR and CDR2 is FQNEAQ (reference sequence). Between the trimmed V and J ends, which lost 1 base and 7 bases, there was a span of 5 bases. The CDR3 covers 12 residues.

The gene calls are TRBV4-3 and TRBJ2-3, with a possible D match to TRBD2 (6 bases). V was cut by 0 bases and J by 4 bases, with 11 bases left in between. This CDR3 is built from 15 residues. The germline CDR1 and CDR2 sequences are LGHNA and YSLEER. The CDR3 DNA reads TGCGCCAGCAGCCAAGATCGGCGGGGCGCAGATACGCAGTATTTT. Translating it yields CASSQDRRGADTQYF.

This chain links TRBV9 with TRBJ2-1, with D possibly being TRBD1 (5 bases). Germline values: CDR1 SGDLS, CDR2 YYNGEE. The length of the CDR3 is 15 residues. With 4 bases removed from V and 7 bases from J, the gap between germline ends came to 18 bases. CDR3 residues: CASSLGSDSRNEQFF. CDR3 in DNA: TGTGCCAGCAGCCTGGGATCTGACAGCCGTAATGAGCAGTTCTTC.

The rearrangement joins TRBV11-2 to TRBJ2-3, with D perhaps matching TRBD2 (6 bases). Trimming took off 1 base at V and 4 bases at J, with 18 bases between the two ends. The germline CDR1 and CDR2 sequences are SGHAT and FQNNGV. The CDR3 runs to 17 residues. CDR3 protein: CASSLGGVAGTPDTQYF. In nucleotides, the CDR3 is TGTGCCAGCAGCTTAGGTGGAGTGGCGGGAACCCCAGATACGCAGTATTTT.

This sequence joins TRBV5-5 and TRBJ2-7, with D unclear. The CDR3 consists of 17 residues. Trimming took off 0 bases at V and 1 base at J, with 17 bases between the two ends. Germline-derived CDR1 and CDR2 are SGHKS and YYEKEE (reference sequence). CDR3 in DNA: TGTGCCAGCAGCTTGGTAGCAGGCGCCGCTATGTCCTACGAGCAGTACTTC. Translation: CASSLVAGAAMSYEQYF. Together with reference TRBV5-5 and TRBJ2-7, the CDR3 gives the full variable domain: DAGVTQSPTHLIKTRGQQVTLRCSPISGHKSVSWYQQVLGQGPQFIFQYYEKEERGRGNFPDRFSARQFPNYSSELNVNALLLGDSALYLCASSLVAGAAMSYEQYFGPGTRLTVT.

J is TRBJ2-5 and V is TRBV7-6; D unresolved. The CDR3 extends over 16 amino acids. CDR1 and CDR2 (germline): SGHVS, FNYEAQ. V was clipped by 4 bases and J by 0 bases, with 15 bases between them. This CDR3 is CASSSNRLEYQETQYF. The CDR3 nucleotides read TGTGCCAGCAGCTCCAACAGATTAGAGTACCAAGAGACCCAGTACTTC.

The chain is built from TRBV7-8 and TRBJ2-7; 9 bases align to TRBD2. Germline lookup yields CDR1 SGHVS and CDR2 FQNEAQ. The CDR3 contains 14 residues. V gave up 3 bases and J gave up 4 bases; unmatched junction bases: 4. This CDR3 is CASSFSGREYEQYF. Written as DNA, the CDR3 is TGTGCCAGCAGCTTTAGCGGGAGAGAGTACGAGCAGTACTTC.

V usage is TRBV27 and J usage is TRBJ2-7; possible D gene TRBD1, 6 bases. Per germline, CDR1 MNHEY and CDR2 SMNVEV (reference sequence). V was trimmed by 3 bases and J by 1 base, leaving 13 bases between them. The CDR3 is made up of 15 amino acids. The CDR3 reads CASSLDHGQSYEQYF. In nucleotides, the CDR3 is TGTGCCAGCAGTTTGGACCACGGACAGTCCTACGAGCAGTACTTC.